Listed below are T cell receptor beta chains from one sample, sequenced in a study of radiation and T cells in renal cell carcinoma. Clones were sequenced by immunoSEQ multiplex PCR, and TCRdb holds only the in-frame ones, with some missing. The sample lists about 130,000 clones; roughly 80% were seen once. The starting material was blood, obtained from a patient whose treatment included radiotherapy and nephrectomy. The receptors shown here come from a woman aged 60-75 years with renal cell carcinoma. CDR3s include the opening cysteine and the closing phenylalanine or tryptophan. Fields, in order: V gene, J gene, clone size, D gene, CDR3 protein, CDR3 DNA. D genes are given only for firm matches. For some rows the clone size is stated as once, few or many, or as a class when expanded; others skip it.

TRBV5-1	TRBJ2-2	many	.	CASRSTGNTGELFF	TGCGCCAGCAGAAGCACAGGGAACACCGGGGAGCTGTTTTTT
TRBV11-2	TRBJ1-2	.	.	CASSDGIRVGSNYGYTF	TGTGCCAGCAGCGACGGAATAAGGGTTGGGAGTAACTATGGCTACACCTTC
TRBV4-2	TRBJ2-6	many	.	CASSQDWAGAVSGANVLTF	TGTGCCAGCAGCCAAGATTGGGCAGGGGCGGTCTCTGGGGCCAACGTCCTGACTTTC
TRBV2	TRBJ1-2	.	.	CASSLSIGGNYGYTF	TGTGCCAGCAGCCTTTCGATCGGGGGGAACTATGGCTACACCTTC
TRBV9	TRBJ1-3	.	.	CASSTEQSPPINTIYF	TGTGCCAGCAGCACCGAGCAGTCTCCTCCTATAAACACCATATATTTT
TRBV6-1	TRBJ2-4	.	.	CASSEGLGGNIQYF	TGTGCCAGCAGTGAAGGACTGGGAGGAAACATTCAGTACTTC
TRBV7-8	TRBJ2-1	.	.	CASSTQTVNNEQFF	TGTGCCAGCAGCACGCAGACAGTGAACAATGAGCAGTTCTTC
TRBV5-4	TRBJ2-2	few	TRBD1	CASRDWTGAGELFF	TGTGCCAGCAGGGATTGGACAGGGGCCGGGGAGCTGTTTTTT
TRBV2	TRBJ2-6	few	.	CASSVGVSGANVLTF	TGTGCCAGCAGTGTGGGGGTCTCTGGGGCCAACGTCCTGACTTTC
TRBV11-2	TRBJ2-7	.	TRBD1	CASSPRPGQFNEQYF	TGTGCCAGCAGCCCCCGACCGGGACAGTTCAACGAGCAGTACTTC
TRBV28	TRBJ1-2	once	TRBD1	CASSPDRAYGYTF	TGTGCCAGCAGCCCTGACAGGGCCTATGGCTACACCTTC
TRBV19	TRBJ2-7	.	.	CASSITGPGIYEQYF	TGTGCCAGTAGTATAACAGGACCTGGGATTTACGAGCAGTACTTC
TRBV21-1	TRBJ1-2	.	.	CASSKGVGGGGGYTF	TGTGCCAGCAGCAAAGGAGTCGGGGGGGGCGGTGGCTACACCTTC
TRBV6-6	TRBJ2-2	.	TRBD1	CASSTRTGGTGELFF	TGTGCCAGCAGTACGCGGACAGGGGGCACCGGGGAGCTGTTTTTT
TRBV4-3	TRBJ1-2	.	.	CASSQEPGLGGYTF	TGCGCCAGCAGCCAAGAGCCGGGGCTGGGAGGCTACACCTTC
TRBV4-2	TRBJ1-2	.	.	CASSQDLTVVYGYTF	TGTGCCAGCAGCCAAGATCTTACGGTAGTCTATGGCTACACCTTC
TRBV6-1	TRBJ2-7	.	.	CASRETLSRPRYEQYF	TGTGCCAGCAGGGAAACTCTTAGCCGCCCCCGCTACGAGCAGTACTTC
TRBV9	TRBJ2-7	few	.	CASSVGGPQGAYEQYF	TGTGCCAGCAGCGTAGGGGGTCCCCAGGGTGCCTACGAGCAGTACTTC
TRBV30	TRBJ2-2	.	.	CAWTFGVGELFF	TGTGCCTGGACCTTTGGGGTCGGGGAGCTGTTTTTT
TRBV25-1	TRBJ2-3	.	.	CASMSEGGPQYF	TGTGCCAGCATGTCGGAGGGGGGCCCGCAGTATTTT